The table lists the clone carrying this T cell receptor (beta chain) with a few counts. Its antigen is not known. This specimen belongs to a study of T cells in Graves' hyperthyroidism and ophthalmopathy. Amplification targeted TCR beta CDR3 regions from RNA transcripts. With the HTBI primer set, the TCR CDR3 went through a first round of RT-PCR. TCRdb re-called the multiplex PCR reads with MiXCR, one entry per CDR3 protein. This table has under 750,000 distinct CDR3 sequences, 18% appearing once. The CDR3 contains 16 residues. From germline, CDR1 is SGHAT and CDR2 FQNNGV. V shed 2 bases and J shed 1 base, with 14 bases lying between them. Study-wide results and caveats: Most expanded thyroid clonotypes above 0.001 recurred in blood. From stable hyperthyroidism, ophthalmopathy was set apart by a 13 V-J model.

Diagnoses rested on clinical symptoms, serum thyroxine and TRAb, thyroid ultrasound and orbital computed tomography. Each 10 ml fresh peripheral blood draw supplied the PBMCs. The chain couples TRBV11-2 to TRBJ1-2; TRBD1 might be the D (6 bases). The sequence came from a woman aged 45-65 years with Graves' hyperthyroidism that later progressed to Graves' ophthalmopathy. The sample taken for sequencing was blood. The CDR3 loop reads CASSLSPAGDNYGYTF. DNA of the CDR3: TGTGCCAGCAGCTTATCCCCTGCAGGGGATAACTATGGCTACACCTTC.